Listed here is a single TCR beta chain. Antigen unknown. This entry is derived from a study of cytomegalovirus exposure and HLA in healthy donors. Overall study findings and caveats: Accounts indicate the classifier identified cytomegalovirus status with strong specificity and sensitivity.

The PCR employed 60 Vbeta primers together with 13 Jbeta primers. This table comes from immunoSEQ multiplex PCR, and its TCRdb copy is limited to in-frame clones, with some not included. In total, the table holds around 100,000 clones. Germline-derived CDR1 and CDR2 are SGHNT and YYREEE (reference sequence). Trimming removed 0 bases at V and 7 bases at J, with 8 bases between. The CDR3 runs 14 residues. The chain carries TRBV5-4 and TRBJ1-6, with D uncertain. The sequencing input was PBMCs. The source of this sequence is a middle-aged man in good health and CMV-seropositive. The CDR3 nucleotides are TGTGCCAGCAGCTTGGTAACTGAGAATTCACCCCTCCACTTT. Translation gives CASSLVTENSPLHF.